These 30 T cell receptor beta chains originate from one sample sequenced in a study of T cell repertoires in cytomegalovirus infection. A single record per CDR3 protein comes from TCRdb applying MiXCR to the reads. The data contain about 470,000 distinct CDR3 sequences, about 44% of them seen just once; the ten biggest clones take up around 44%. Their target antigens are unknown. The source was cultured PBMCs, collected from culture after CMV antigen stimulation. Receptor source: a human donor in good health (CMV status not recorded). Some clones in this sample may be carry-over from other donors' samples.

The chain uses TRBV6-1 and TRBJ1-5, with 9 bases aligning to TRBD1. Trimming took 0 bases from V and 4 from J; bases not matched to a gene: 1. The CDR3 length is 15 residues. CDR1 is MNHNS and CDR2 is SASEGT in the germline V gene. CDR3 loop: CASSEAGTGNQPQHF. DNA of the CDR3: TGTGCCAGCAGTGAAGCCGGGACAGGGAATCAGCCCCAGCATTTT.

The chain has TRBV12-3 or TRBV12-4 and TRBJ2-5; TRBD2 matches 9 bases. The ends lost 10 bases at V and 2 bases at J; junction bases unmatched: 5. The CDR3 runs 13 residues. The CDR3 reads CATSSGIQETQYF. Written as DNA, the CDR3 is TGTGCCACCTCTAGCGGGATACAAGAGACCCAGTACTTC.

The genes are TRBV11-2 and TRBJ1-2; the D is unclear. Trimming cost V 5 bases and J 4 bases, with 8 bases left between them. CDR3 length: 12 amino acids. Germline V CDR1 and CDR2: SGHAT, FQNNGV. The CDR3 DNA sequence: TGTGCCAGCAGCCCGGACGGCTATGGCTACACCTTC. Its translation is CASSPDGYGYTF.

This clonotype has just a few counts. The chain recombines TRBV6-1 with TRBJ1-1; maybe TRBD1 (5 bases). This CDR3 comprises 12 residues. The V end was cut by 8 bases, the J end by 7 bases, with 14 bases between. Germline-derived CDR1 and CDR2 are MNHNS and SASEGT. CDR3 in amino acids: CASATAGVEAFF. The CDR3 bases are TGTGCCAGCGCAACTGCGGGGGTTGAAGCTTTCTTT.

This clonotype was recorded only once. The rearrangement joins TRBV5-1 to TRBJ1-6; a possible D gene is TRBD1 (6 bases). The V gene's germline CDR1 is SGHRS and CDR2 YFSETQ. The length of the CDR3 is 15 residues. V lost 4 bases and J 10 bases, leaving 18 bases between the germline ends. The CDR3 reads CASSAEEQGKSPLHF. For the CDR3, the DNA is TGCGCCAGCAGCGCGGAGGAACAGGGTAAATCACCCCTCCACTTT.

The V call is TRBV7-9, the J call TRBJ1-5; no reliable D call. The CDR3 runs to 15 residues. Per germline, CDR1 SEHNR and CDR2 FQNEAQ (reference sequence). The V gene lost 5 bases and the J gene lost 2 bases, with 13 bases spanning the gap. This CDR3 reads CASSPRRVGNQPQHF. The CDR3 DNA reads TGTGCCAGCAGCCCGAGGAGGGTTGGCAATCAGCCCCAGCATTTT.

This clonotype was counted between two and nine times. The rearrangement uses TRBV12-3 or TRBV12-4 and TRBJ1-1; 8 nucleotides line up with TRBD1. CDR3 length: 14 amino acids. J was trimmed by 4 bases and V by 3 bases; bases with no gene match: 4. CDR3 amino acids: CASSLTGVGTEAFF. The CDR3 bases are TGTGCCAGCAGTTTGACAGGGGTAGGCACTGAAGCTTTCTTT.

This clonotype was recorded a few times. The genes are TRBV27 and TRBJ2-3, with a possible D match to TRBD1 (6 bases). In germline, CDR1 is MNHEY, CDR2 SMNVEV (reference sequence). This CDR3 has 18 amino acids. V was clipped by 4 bases and J by 1 base, with 21 bases between them. DNA for the CDR3: TGTGCCAGCAGTTCTCACGGTGTTAGGGGGTTGGGCACAGATACGCAGTATTTT. Translated, it gives CASSSHGVRGLGTDTQYF.

This chain uses TRBV29-1 with TRBJ2-3; 10 positions match TRBD2. J lost 0 bases, V lost 7 bases, and 22 bases had no gene match. The CDR3 consists of 20 residues. Germline assignment: CDR1 SQVTM and CDR2 ANQGSEA. The CDR3 region is CSADGQAASRTSGSTDTQYF. The CDR3 DNA sequence: TGCAGCGCCGATGGACAAGCGGCTTCCCGGACTAGCGGTAGCACAGATACGCAGTATTTT.

V usage is TRBV20-1 and J usage is TRBJ1-2, with a tentative D call TRBD1 (5 bases). Germline CDR1 DFQATT, CDR2 SNEGSKA (reference sequence). The CDR3 consists of 15 residues. Trimming pared 6 bases from V and 6 bases from J, leaving 23 bases between. The CDR3 here is CSAKKSQVLGHGYTF. The CDR3 DNA is TGCAGTGCCAAAAAGTCACAGGTTCTGGGACATGGCTACACCTTC.

The chain joins TRBV20-1 to TRBJ2-5; TRBD2 matches 8 bases. The CDR3 has 12 residues. Germline loops: CDR1 DFQATT, CDR2 SNEGSKA (reference sequence). J was trimmed by 4 bases and V by 5 bases; bases with no gene match: 3. Here the CDR3 reads CSADLAGETQYF. The CDR3 DNA follows: TGCAGTGCTGATCTAGCGGGAGAGACCCAGTACTTC.

This clonotype was seen a handful of times. This chain uses TRBV27 with TRBJ1-2; 7 bases fit TRBD1. The J segment lost 3 bases and the V segment lost 4 bases, leaving 14 bases of the junction unmatched. Germline V gene lookup returns CDR1 MNHEY and CDR2 SMNVEV (reference sequence). The length of the CDR3 is 17 residues. CDR3 DNA sequence: TGTGCCAGCAGTTCGACAGGGCTTCAGGAGTTCTACTATGGCTACACCTTC. Its protein is CASSSTGLQEFYYGYTF.

This CDR3 reads CASSQPGNREAKQYF. The CDR3 nucleotides are TGTGCCAGCAGCCAGCCCGGGAACAGGGAGGCAAAGCAGTACTTC. This sequence joins TRBV7-6 and TRBJ2-7, with D perhaps being TRBD1 or TRBD2 (6 bases each). With 5 bases removed from V and 8 bases from J, the gap between germline ends came to 22 bases. The CDR3 runs to 15 residues. Per the germline V gene, CDR1 is SGHVS and CDR2 is FNYEAQ.

The chain recombines TRBV20-1 with TRBJ2-3; D is possibly TRBD2 (6 bases). Trimming left V 2 bases short and J 2 bases short, with 14 bases between. The CDR3 loop spans 15 amino acids. Germline V lookup: CDR1 DFQATT, CDR2 SNEGSKA (reference sequence). DNA of the CDR3: TGCAGTGCTAGAAACCCTAGCGCCCTCACAGATACGCAGTATTTT. As protein: CSARNPSALTDTQYF.

The CDR3 DNA sequence: TGTGCCAGCAGTCACCCCGGGGAAGCTGGGGCCAACGTCCTGACTTTC. Translated: CASSHPGEAGANVLTF. J is TRBJ2-6 and V is TRBV12-3 or TRBV12-4, with a tentative D call TRBD2 (5 bases). Trimming pared 5 bases from V and 2 bases from J, leaving 13 bases between. This CDR3 has 16 amino acids.

This clonotype was found once. One junction end disagrees with the germline gene, perhaps due to a read error. V gene TRBV6-8 combines with J gene TRBJ1-1; D is unresolved. CDR3 length equals 13 residues. CDR1 is MNHGY and CDR2 is SAAAGT in the germline V gene. In nucleotides, the CDR3 is TGTGCCATTGCCCGTGGATCGAACACTGAAGCTTCCTTT. Amino acid sequence: CAIARGSNTEASF.

This clonotype was picked up a small number of times. This chain joins TRBV12-3 or TRBV12-4 and TRBJ1-4; maybe TRBD1 (6 bases). The CDR3 is made up of 14 amino acids. V lost 6 bases and J lost 1, with 9 bases in between. CDR3 amino acids: CASRPQGTNEKLFF. In DNA, the CDR3 is TGTGCCAGCAGACCACAGGGAACTAATGAAAAACTGTTTTTT.

Notes on this clonotype: This clone may be a read error of a much larger clone one base away. The chain links TRBV11-2 to TRBJ2-1, with D uncertain. The CDR3 consists of 12 residues. CDR1 and CDR2 from the germline V gene are SGHAT and FQNNGV. This CDR3 reads CASSLEVGERFF. CDR3 bases: TGTGCCAGCAGCTTAGAGGTGGGTGAGCGGTTCTTC.

This clonotype appeared once. The chain has TRBV4-3 and TRBJ1-2; 11 bases fit TRBD1. The CDR3 spans 15 residues. Looked up from germline, CDR1 is LGHNA and CDR2 is YSLEER. V shed 4 bases and J 4 bases; nucleotides not matched to a gene: 5. Here the CDR3 reads CASSPPGQGAYGYTF. In DNA, the CDR3 is TGCGCCAGCAGCCCCCCTGGACAGGGGGCCTATGGCTACACCTTC.

This clonotype was observed a few times. The rearrangement joins TRBV6-2 or TRBV6-3 to TRBJ2-7; 14 bases map to TRBD2. The CDR3 is 17 residues long. Trimming at V came to 7 bases and at J to 2 bases, leaving 10 bases not matched to a gene. From germline, CDR1 is MNHEY and CDR2 SVGEGT. The CDR3, as DNA: TGTGCCAGCAAGGGTGGACTAGCGGGAGGCCTGGCCTACGAGCAGTACTTC. Translation gives CASKGGLAGGLAYEQYF.

The chain combines TRBV19 with TRBJ2-1; 10 bases align to TRBD1. The CDR3 is 17 amino acids. J lost 6 bases, V lost 6 bases, and 14 bases had no gene match. Germline CDR1 LNHDA, CDR2 SQIVND (reference sequence). The CDR3 loop reads CASRSGTGVGESNEQFF. In DNA form, the CDR3 reads TGTGCCAGTAGGTCCGGGACAGGGGTTGGCGAATCCAATGAGCAGTTCTTC.

This clonotype was counted once. The rearrangement uses TRBV7-2 and TRBJ2-5, with D perhaps matching TRBD2 (5 bases). The ends were cut back, 7 bases at V and 7 bases at J, with 19 bases in the middle. CDR3 size: 14 residues. From germline, CDR1 is SGHTA and CDR2 FQGNSA. CDR3 in DNA: TGTGCCAGCACCCTCGGCTCGGGTCGGGGGACCCAGTACTTC. It specifies CASTLGSGRGTQYF. The complete variable domain, with remaining parts taken from reference TRBV7-2 and TRBJ2-5, reads GAGVSQSPSNKVTEKGKDVELRCDPISGHTALYWYRQSLGQGLEFLIYFQGNSAPDKSGLPSDRFSAERTGGSVSTLTIQRTQQEDSAVYLCASTLGSGRGTQYFGPGTRLLVL.

The chain joins TRBV6-5 to TRBJ2-3, with 13 bases aligning to TRBD2. CDR3 length equals 19 residues. Germline values: CDR1 MNHEY, CDR2 SVGAGI. V shed 2 bases and J 7 bases; nucleotides not matched to a gene: 15. CDR3 in DNA: TGTGCCAGCAGTTACACACAGGGACTAGCGGGACCTCCTAGGAATACGCAGTATTTT. Protein sequence: CASSYTQGLAGPPRNTQYF.

This clonotype was detected only a few times. CDR3 bases: TGTGCCAGCAGTGGGACAGGGGGCACCGGGGAGCTGTTTTTT. Its translation: CASSGTGGTGELFF. The chain employs TRBV6-1 and TRBJ2-2; TRBD1 aligns across 10 bases. With 4 bases clipped from V and 4 bases from J, the junction kept 0 bases outside the gene matches. From germline, CDR1 is MNHNS and CDR2 SASEGT. The CDR3 extends over 14 amino acids.

V and J are TRBV4-1 and TRBJ2-1; no reliable D call. The germline V and J ends were trimmed by 1 base and 7 bases, with 11 bases remaining between them. Looked up from germline, CDR1 is MGHRA and CDR2 is YSYEKL. The CDR3 has 14 residues. The CDR3: CASSQALRINEQFF. The DNA for the CDR3 is TGCGCCAGCAGCCAAGCCCTCAGGATTAATGAGCAGTTCTTC.

This chain joins TRBV7-2 and TRBJ1-1; TRBD1 is a possible D gene (5 bases). Germline V CDR1 and CDR2: SGHTA, FQGNSA. This CDR3 is 16 amino acids long. The germline V and J ends were trimmed by 1 base and 0 bases, with 12 bases remaining between them. In nucleotides, the CDR3 is TGTGCCAGCAGCTTAGAGGCAGGGTTTATGAACACTGAAGCTTTCTTT. Protein sequence: CASSLEAGFMNTEAFF.

V is TRBV7-9 and J is TRBJ2-5; maybe TRBD2 (6 bases). Trimming shortened V by 3 bases and J by 0 bases, and 11 bases separated the two germline ends. The CDR3 spans 15 residues. Germline V lookup: CDR1 SEHNR, CDR2 FQNEAQ (reference sequence). The CDR3 bases are TGTGCCAGCAGCTTTGGAGGGAGCTACCAAGAGACCCAGTACTTC. Translating gives CASSFGGSYQETQYF. Supplemented by reference TRBV7-9 and TRBJ2-5, the full variable domain reads DTGVSQNPRHKITKRGQNVTFRCDPISEHNRLYWYRQTLGQGPEFLTYFQNEAQLEKSRLLSDRFSAERPKGSFSTLEIQRTEQGDSAMYLCASSFGGSYQETQYFGPGTRLLVL.

V is TRBV7-4 and J is TRBJ2-1; D perhaps matches TRBD1 (6 bases). Germline CDR1 reads SGHVT; CDR2 reads SQSDAQ. Trimming pared 5 bases from V and 8 bases from J, leaving 16 bases between. The CDR3 runs 14 residues. CDR3 bases: TGTGCCAGCAGCCCCCAGGGGACGTACGATGAGCAGTTCTTC. Its translation is CASSPQGTYDEQFF.

The rearrangement links TRBV20-1 to TRBJ1-5, with D maybe TRBD1 (5 bases). Germline-derived CDR1 and CDR2 are DFQATT and SNEGSKA (reference sequence). The length of the CDR3 is 15 residues. V was pared by 5 bases and J by 0 bases, with 14 bases between. CDR3 DNA: TGCAGTGCTCATACGGACATTTATAGCAATCAGCCCCAGCATTTT. Translating it yields CSAHTDIYSNQPQHF.

This chain connects TRBV19 to TRBJ1-5, with TRBD1 identical over 9 bases. Germline-derived CDR1 and CDR2 are LNHDA and SQIVND (reference sequence). The CDR3 totals 17 residues. V gave up 3 bases and J gave up 2 bases; unmatched junction bases: 8. CDR3 in amino acids: CASSILQGARGNQPQHF. CDR3 nucleotide sequence: TGTGCCAGTAGTATCTTACAGGGGGCGAGGGGCAATCAGCCCCAGCATTTT. The complete variable domain, with remaining parts taken from reference TRBV19 and TRBJ1-5, reads DGGITQSPKYLFRKEGQNVTLSCEQNLNHDAMYWYRQDPGQGLRLIYYSQIVNDFQKGDIAEGYSVSREKKESFPLTVTSAQKNPTAFYLCASSILQGARGNQPQHFGDGTRLSIL.